Listed below are T cell receptor beta chains from one sample, sequenced in a study of cytomegalovirus exposure and HLA in healthy donors. Measured with immunoSEQ multiplex PCR; TCRdb has only the in-frame clones, and not every one. Of about 200,000 clones in the sample, around 73% were seen once. The specimen was PBMCs. The receptors stem from a male donor in good health and CMV-seronegative. Each CDR3 is given without its conserved first and last residue. The order of the fields is CDR3 protein, J gene, V gene, clone size. Clone size is shown for a subset of rows, as once, few, many or a class of expanded clone.

CDR3aa: ASSSGQGAAGRGYT
j_gene: TRBJ1-2
v_gene: TRBV5-4
abundance: -

CDR3aa: ASSLAGTGGSGNTIY
j_gene: TRBJ1-3
v_gene: TRBV5-1
abundance: -

CDR3aa: ASSLWGGETQY
j_gene: TRBJ2-5
v_gene: TRBV28
abundance: -

CDR3aa: SVDLSILGYGYT
j_gene: TRBJ1-2
v_gene: TRBV29-1
abundance: -

CDR3aa: ASRQRAPPDNEQF
j_gene: TRBJ2-1
v_gene: TRBV2
abundance: -

CDR3aa: ASSKDRNRSGNTIY
j_gene: TRBJ1-3
v_gene: TRBV5-1
abundance: -

CDR3aa: ASSPLGSGSLHEQY
j_gene: TRBJ2-7
v_gene: TRBV28
abundance: -

CDR3aa: ASSQGLAGQSSYNEQF
j_gene: TRBJ2-1
v_gene: TRBV4-1
abundance: -

CDR3aa: ASSFGDSGNTIY
j_gene: TRBJ1-3
v_gene: TRBV7-2
abundance: -

CDR3aa: AWRVGSYEQY
j_gene: TRBJ2-7
v_gene: TRBV30
abundance: few

CDR3aa: ASSDHGTGKMEEQY
j_gene: TRBJ2-7
v_gene: TRBV25-1
abundance: -

CDR3aa: ASTGQGSYEQY
j_gene: TRBJ2-7
v_gene: TRBV19
abundance: -

CDR3aa: ASSQARGWSPLH
j_gene: TRBJ1-6
v_gene: TRBV4-1
abundance: -

CDR3aa: ASRGGAVVRTDTQY
j_gene: TRBJ2-3
v_gene: TRBV5-1
abundance: -

CDR3aa: ASSVSGRSNEQY
j_gene: TRBJ2-7
v_gene: TRBV10-2
abundance: -

CDR3aa: ASSLTGDDGYT
j_gene: TRBJ1-2
v_gene: TRBV5-4
abundance: once